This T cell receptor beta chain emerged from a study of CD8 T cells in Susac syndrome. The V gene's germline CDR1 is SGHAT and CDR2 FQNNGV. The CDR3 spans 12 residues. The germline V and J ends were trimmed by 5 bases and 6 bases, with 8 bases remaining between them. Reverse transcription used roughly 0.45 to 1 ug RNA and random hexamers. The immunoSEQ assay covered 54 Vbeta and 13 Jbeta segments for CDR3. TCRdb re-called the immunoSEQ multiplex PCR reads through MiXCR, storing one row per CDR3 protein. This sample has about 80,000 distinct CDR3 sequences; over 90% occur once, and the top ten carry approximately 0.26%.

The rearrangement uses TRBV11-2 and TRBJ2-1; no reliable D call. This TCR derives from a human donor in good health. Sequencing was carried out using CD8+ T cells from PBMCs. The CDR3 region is CASSLEVNEQFF. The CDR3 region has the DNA TGTGCCAGCAGCCTCGAGGTCAATGAGCAGTTCTTC.